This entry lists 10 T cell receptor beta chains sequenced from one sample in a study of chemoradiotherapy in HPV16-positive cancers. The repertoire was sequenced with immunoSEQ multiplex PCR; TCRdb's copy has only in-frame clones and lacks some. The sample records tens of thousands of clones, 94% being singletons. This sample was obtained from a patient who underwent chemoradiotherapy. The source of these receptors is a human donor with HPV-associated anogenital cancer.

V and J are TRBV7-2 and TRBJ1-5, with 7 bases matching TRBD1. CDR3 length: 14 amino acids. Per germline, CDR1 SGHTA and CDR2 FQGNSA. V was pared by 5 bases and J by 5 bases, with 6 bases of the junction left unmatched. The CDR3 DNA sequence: TGTGCCAGCAGCCCCCGGGACAGTTATCAGCCCCAGCATTTT. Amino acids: CASSPRDSYQPQHF.

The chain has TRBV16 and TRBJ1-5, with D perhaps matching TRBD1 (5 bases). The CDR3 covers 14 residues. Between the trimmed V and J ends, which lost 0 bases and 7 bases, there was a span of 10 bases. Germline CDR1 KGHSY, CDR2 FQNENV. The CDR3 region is CASSQSQGGQPQHF. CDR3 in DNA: TGTGCCAGCAGCCAATCCCAGGGAGGCCAGCCCCAGCATTTT.

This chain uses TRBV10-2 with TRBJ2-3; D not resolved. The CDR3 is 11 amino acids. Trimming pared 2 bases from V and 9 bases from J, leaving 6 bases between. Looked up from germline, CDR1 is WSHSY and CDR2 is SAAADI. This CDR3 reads CASSETRTQYF. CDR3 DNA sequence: TGCGCCAGCAGTGAGACACGGACGCAGTATTTT.

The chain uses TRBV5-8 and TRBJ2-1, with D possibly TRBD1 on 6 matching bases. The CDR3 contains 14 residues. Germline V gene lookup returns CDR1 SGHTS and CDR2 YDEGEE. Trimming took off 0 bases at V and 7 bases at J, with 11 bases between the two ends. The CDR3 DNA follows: TGTGCCAGCAGCTTGGGACAGGTCCGGAATGAGCAGTTCTTC. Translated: CASSLGQVRNEQFF.

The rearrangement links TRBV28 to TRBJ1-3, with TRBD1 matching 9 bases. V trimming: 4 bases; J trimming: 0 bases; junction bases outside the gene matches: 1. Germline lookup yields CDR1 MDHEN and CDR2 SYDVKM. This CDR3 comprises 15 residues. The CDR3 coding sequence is TGTGCCAGCAGTTCGACAGGGGGCTCTGGAAACACCATATATTTT. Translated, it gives CASSSTGGSGNTIYF.

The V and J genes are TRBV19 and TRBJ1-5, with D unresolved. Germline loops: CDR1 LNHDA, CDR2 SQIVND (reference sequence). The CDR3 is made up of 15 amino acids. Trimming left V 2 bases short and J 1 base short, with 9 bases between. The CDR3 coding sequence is TGTGCCAGTAGTATACCCGGGCCGAGCAATCAGCCCCAGCATTTT. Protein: CASSIPGPSNQPQHF.

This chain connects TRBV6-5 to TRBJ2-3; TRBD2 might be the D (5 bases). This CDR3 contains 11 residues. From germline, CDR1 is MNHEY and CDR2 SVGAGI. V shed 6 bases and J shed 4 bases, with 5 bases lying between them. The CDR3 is CASRRADTQYF. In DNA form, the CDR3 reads TGTGCCAGCAGGAGGGCAGATACGCAGTATTTT.

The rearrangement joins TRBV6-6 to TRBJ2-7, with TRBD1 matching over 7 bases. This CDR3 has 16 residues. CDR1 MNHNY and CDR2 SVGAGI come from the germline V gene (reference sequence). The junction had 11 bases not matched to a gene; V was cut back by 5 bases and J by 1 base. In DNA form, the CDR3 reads TGTGCCAGCAGTGCCTCGGGACAGCCTTTATCCTACGAGCAGTACTTC. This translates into CASSASGQPLSYEQYF.

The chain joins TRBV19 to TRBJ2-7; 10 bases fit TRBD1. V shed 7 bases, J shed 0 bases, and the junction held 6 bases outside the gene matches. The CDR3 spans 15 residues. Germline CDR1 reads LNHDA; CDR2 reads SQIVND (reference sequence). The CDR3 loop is CASKMGQGSSYEQYF. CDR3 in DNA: TGTGCCAGTAAGATGGGACAGGGGAGCTCCTACGAGCAGTACTTC.

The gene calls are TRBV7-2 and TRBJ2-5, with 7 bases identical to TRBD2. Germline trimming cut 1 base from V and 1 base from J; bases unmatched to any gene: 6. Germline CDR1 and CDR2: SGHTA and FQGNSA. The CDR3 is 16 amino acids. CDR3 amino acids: CASSLVAGVRQETQYF. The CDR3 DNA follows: TGTGCCAGCAGCTTAGTTGCGGGGGTTCGCCAAGAGACCCAGTACTTC.